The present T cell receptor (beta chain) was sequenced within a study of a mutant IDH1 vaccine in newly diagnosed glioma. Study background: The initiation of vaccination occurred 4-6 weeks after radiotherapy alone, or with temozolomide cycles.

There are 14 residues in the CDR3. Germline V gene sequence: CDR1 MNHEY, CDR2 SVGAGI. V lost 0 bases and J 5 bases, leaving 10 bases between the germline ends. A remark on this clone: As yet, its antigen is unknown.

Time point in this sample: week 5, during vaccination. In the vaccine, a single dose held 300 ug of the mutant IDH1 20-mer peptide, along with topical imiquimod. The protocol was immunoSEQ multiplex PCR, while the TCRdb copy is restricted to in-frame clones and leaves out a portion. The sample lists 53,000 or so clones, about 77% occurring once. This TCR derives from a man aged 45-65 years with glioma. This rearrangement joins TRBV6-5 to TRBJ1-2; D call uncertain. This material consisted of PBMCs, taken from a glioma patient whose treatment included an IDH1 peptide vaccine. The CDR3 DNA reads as TGTGCCAGCAGTTACTCGGACCCGGGATATGGCTACACCTTC. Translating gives CASSYSDPGYGYTF.